This T cell receptor (beta chain) originates from a study of T cell responses to AZD1222 COVID-19 vaccine. Overall study findings and caveats: Once two AZD1222 doses were given, Spike-specific TCR breadth and depth went up. Possibly, clonal diversity was underestimated; donors were largely white British and included more females. The span of vaccine-associated CD4 TCRs extended across spike, with dominance at 160-218 and 743-854.

Here immunoSEQ multiplex PCR was the method, and the copy in TCRdb shows in-frame clones only, minus some. This table has 90,000 to 95,000 clones, roughly 93% appearing once. In the case of this clone: The antigen remains unidentified.

CDR1 is LGHNA and CDR2 is YSLEER in the germline V gene. The CDR3 has 13 residues. V lost 0 bases and J lost 7; bases outside the gene matches: 2. The specimen was peripheral blood, collected on day 0 of AZD1222 vaccination. This TCR derives from an adult in good health. The rearrangement joins TRBV4-3 to TRBJ1-1; 7 nucleotides align to TRBD1. The CDR3 region has the DNA TGCGCCAGCAGCCAAGAAGGGGGCAGTGAAGCTTTCTTT. Translating it yields CASSQEGGSEAFF.